These 27 T cell receptor beta chains were sequenced from one sample in a study of T cells in Graves' hyperthyroidism and ophthalmopathy. Using RNA transcripts as the source, TCR beta CDR3 regions were amplified. The primer set for the first-round RT-PCR of the TCR CDR3 was HTBI. TCRdb used MiXCR to reprocess the multiplex PCR reads, holding one entry per CDR3 protein. The table lists roughly 520,000 distinct CDR3 sequences, roughly a quarter of them singletons, with 11% in the top ten. Source material: blood. The source of these receptors is a woman in her 30s with Graves' ophthalmopathy.

This chain links TRBV28 with TRBJ1-1, with 7 bases matching TRBD1. CDR3 length: 14 amino acids. J gave up 5 bases and V 2 bases, and 5 bases lay outside the gene matches. Germline V gene data show CDR1 as MDHEN and CDR2 as SYDVKM. CDR3 in amino acids: CASSLLNRGTEAFF. CDR3 DNA: TGTGCCAGCAGTTTACTCAACAGGGGTACTGAAGCTTTCTTT.

This clonotype was counted at least ten times. This chain connects TRBV6-5 to TRBJ2-7; 11 bases fit TRBD1. CDR3 length: 14 amino acids. V was pared by 6 bases and J by 5 bases, with 6 bases of the junction left unmatched. Germline assignment: CDR1 MNHEY and CDR2 SVGAGI. CDR3 in amino acids: CASSHRDRGDEQYF. The CDR3 bases are TGTGCCAGCAGCCACCGGGACAGGGGGGACGAGCAGTACTTC.

The table lists this clonotype with a few counts. The chain uses TRBV3-1 and TRBJ2-7; D gene uncertain. The CDR3 runs 13 residues. Deletions cut 3 bases from V and 2 bases from J, with 8 bases between. The germline CDR1 and CDR2 sequences are LGHDT and YNNKEL (reference sequence). The CDR3 sequence: CASSHPATYEQYF. The CDR3 DNA reads as TGTGCCAGCAGCCACCCCGCTACCTACGAGCAGTACTTC.

This clonotype was counted many times. The genes are TRBV27 and TRBJ2-3; no definite D call. V was pared by 2 bases and J by 2 bases, with 14 bases between. The CDR3 has 16 amino acids. Germline V CDR1 and CDR2: MNHEY, SMNVEV (reference sequence). CDR3 in amino acids: CASSLALDGSTDTQYF. The CDR3 DNA reads as TGTGCCAGCAGTTTAGCCCTGGACGGATCCACAGATACGCAGTATTTT.

This clonotype was counted many times. V and J are TRBV20-1 and TRBJ1-1; unclear D gene. CDR3 length: 11 residues. CDR1 is DFQATT, CDR2 SNEGSKA, per germline (reference sequence). Trimming stripped 7 bases from V and 1 base from J, with 7 bases between. The CDR3 nucleotides are TGCAGTGTATCCCGGAACACTGAAGCTTTCTTT. It translates to CSVSRNTEAFF.

V is TRBV11-2 and J is TRBJ1-6, with D perhaps TRBD1 (6 bases). The CDR3 contains 18 residues. The V end lost 0 bases, the J end lost 3 bases, and 15 bases lay between the germline ends. Germline CDR1 reads SGHAT; CDR2 reads FQNNGV. The CDR3 DNA is TGTGCCAGCAGCTTAGATTTCAGCCGGACAGTCTATAATTCACCCCTCCACTTT. As protein: CASSLDFSRTVYNSPLHF.

This clonotype was observed a handful of times. V is TRBV12-3 or TRBV12-4 and J is TRBJ2-5; D is possibly TRBD2 (5 bases). V lost 6 bases, J lost 8 bases, and 13 bases lay in between. The length of the CDR3 is 12 residues. This CDR3 reads CASSRASPTQYF. For the CDR3, the DNA is TGTGCCAGCAGCCGAGCTAGCCCCACCCAGTACTTC.

At least ten counts were recorded for this clonotype. The genes are TRBV19 and TRBJ1-2; D remains ambiguous. Trimming cost V 3 bases and J 6 bases, with 17 bases left between them. The CDR3 totals 15 residues. Germline V gene sequence: CDR1 LNHDA, CDR2 SQIVND (reference sequence). CDR3: CASSMWAGYEDGYTF. CDR3 DNA sequence: TGTGCCAGTAGTATGTGGGCAGGATACGAGGATGGCTACACCTTC.

The chain uses TRBV12-3 or TRBV12-4 and TRBJ1-2, with D uncertain. V gave up 3 bases and J gave up 8 bases, with 13 bases separating them. The CDR3 contains 13 residues. CDR3 DNA sequence: TGTGCCAGCAGTTTTGGTCCAGAGGGCGGCTACACCTTC. Protein sequence: CASSFGPEGGYTF.

The rearrangement links TRBV20-1 to TRBJ2-7; the D gene is possibly TRBD2 (5 bases). Germline lookup yields CDR1 DFQATT and CDR2 SNEGSKA (reference sequence). Deletions cut 0 bases from V and 5 bases from J, with 17 bases between. This CDR3 spans 15 amino acids. The CDR3 sequence: CSARDRRGPGNEQYF. The CDR3 region has the DNA TGCAGTGCTAGAGATAGGCGCGGGCCCGGTAACGAGCAGTACTTC.

The table lists this clonotype with a few counts. V usage is TRBV4-2 and J usage is TRBJ2-5; either TRBD1 or TRBD2 may supply D (5 bases each). Trimming removed 1 base at V and 2 bases at J, with 8 bases between. CDR1 LGHNA and CDR2 YNFKEQ come from the germline V gene. This CDR3 spans 14 amino acids. CDR3 residues: CASSQAGTQETQYF. CDR3 nucleotide sequence: TGTGCCAGCAGCCAAGCCGGGACGCAAGAGACCCAGTACTTC.

The chain links TRBV20-1 to TRBJ2-7; 8 bases are shared with TRBD2. Per the germline V gene, CDR1 is DFQATT and CDR2 is SNEGSKA (reference sequence). V lost 5 bases to trimming and J lost 5 bases; unmatched junction nucleotides: 14. The CDR3 runs 15 residues. The CDR3 here is CSAPPSGLVGDEQYF. CDR3 DNA: TGCAGTGCTCCCCCATCGGGACTAGTGGGCGACGAGCAGTACTTC.

The rearrangement uses TRBV20-1 and TRBJ1-2, with D unresolved. Between the trimmed V and J ends, which lost 0 bases and 7 bases, there was a span of 15 bases. Germline CDR1 and CDR2: DFQATT and SNEGSKA (reference sequence). This CDR3 is 14 amino acids long. The CDR3 bases are TGCAGTGCTAGAGATCTGAGAAGGGAATCTGGCTACACCTTC. It translates to CSARDLRRESGYTF.

The chain recombines TRBV3-1 with TRBJ1-1; the D gene is possibly TRBD1 (5 bases). The CDR3 contains 14 residues. The V and J ends lost 4 bases and 1 base respectively, with 10 bases between them. Germline values: CDR1 LGHDT, CDR2 YNNKEL (reference sequence). CDR3 region: CASSLIGANTEAFF. The CDR3 region has the DNA TGTGCCAGCAGCCTCATTGGGGCGAACACTGAAGCTTTCTTT.

This clonotype occurred many times. This chain connects TRBV7-9 to TRBJ1-3; 8 nucleotides line up with TRBD1. V dropped 5 bases and J dropped 3; count of bases not matched to a gene: 6. Germline CDR1 reads SEHNR; CDR2 reads FQNEAQ (reference sequence). The CDR3 is 15 residues long. The CDR3: CASSPGQAGGNTIYF. In nucleotides, the CDR3 is TGTGCCAGCAGCCCGGGACAGGCCGGTGGAAACACCATATATTTT. Filled out from reference TRBV7-9 and TRBJ1-3, the complete variable domain reads DTGVSQNPRHKITKRGQNVTFRCDPISEHNRLYWYRQTLGQGPEFLTYFQNEAQLEKSRLLSDRFSAERPKGSFSTLEIQRTEQGDSAMYLCASSPGQAGGNTIYFGEGSWLTVV.

This clonotype has at least ten counts. This chain links TRBV11-3 with TRBJ1-1; D ambiguous. The length of the CDR3 is 16 residues. Germline CDR1 is SGHNT and CDR2 is YENEEA. Deletions cut 3 bases from V and 0 bases from J, with 14 bases between. The CDR3 DNA is TGTGCCAGCAGCTTGGTTTCGGGGAATATGAACACTGAAGCTTTCTTT. Protein sequence: CASSLVSGNMNTEAFF.

The chain employs TRBV20-1 and TRBJ2-7; 10 bases agree with TRBD1. V shed 1 base, J shed 7 bases, and the junction held 4 bases outside the gene matches. The CDR3 has 13 amino acids. The germline V gene has CDR1 DFQATT and CDR2 SNEGSKA (reference sequence). The CDR3 reads CSARVDRGIEQYF. As DNA, the CDR3 is TGCAGTGCTAGAGTGGACAGGGGGATTGAGCAGTACTTC.

About this clonotype itself: Its ends do not fully match the called genes, so a read error is possible. The V gene is TRBV7-9, the J gene TRBJ1-2; tentative D call: TRBD1 (5 bases). The CDR3 has 11 amino acids. The germline V gene has CDR1 SEHNR and CDR2 FQNEAQ (reference sequence). The CDR3 nucleotides read TGTGCCAGCAGCGGGGCCTATGGCTGCACCTTC. Protein: CASSGAYGCTF.

This clonotype has a count of ten or more. The V gene is TRBV20-1, the J gene TRBJ1-1, with a possible D match to TRBD1 (6 bases). The V gene's germline CDR1 is DFQATT and CDR2 SNEGSKA (reference sequence). Trimming stripped 2 bases from V and 2 bases from J, with 9 bases between. The CDR3 runs to 13 residues. In DNA form, the CDR3 reads TGCAGTGCTAGAAACAGGGACAACACTGAAGCTTTCTTT. Translating gives CSARNRDNTEAFF.

This clonotype appeared many times. The chain carries TRBV20-1 and TRBJ2-7; 10 nucleotides align to TRBD1. Germline V gene lookup returns CDR1 DFQATT and CDR2 SNEGSKA (reference sequence). There are 15 residues in the CDR3. Unmatched junction bases numbered 10, after V lost 5 bases and J lost 3 bases. CDR3 coding DNA: TGCAGTGCTCCACTTAGACAGGGGGCTCTCTACGAGCAGTACTTC. It encodes CSAPLRQGALYEQYF.

The chain employs TRBV11-1 and TRBJ2-5, with TRBD2 matching over 9 bases. The CDR3 sequence is 17 residues long. With 4 bases clipped from V and 4 bases from J, the junction kept 13 bases outside the gene matches. Germline CDR1 SGHAT, CDR2 FQDESV (reference sequence). The CDR3 sequence is CASSSRGGESHRETQYF. In DNA form, the CDR3 reads TGTGCCAGCAGCTCGCGGGGGGGCGAGTCGCATCGAGAGACCCAGTACTTC.

The rearrangement joins TRBV10-3 to TRBJ2-5; 10 bases are a match to TRBD2. CDR3 length equals 18 residues. The V gene's germline CDR1 is ENHRY and CDR2 SYGVKD. V shed 3 bases and J 5 bases; nucleotides not matched to a gene: 15. The CDR3 spells CAISDSRGFLAGEETQYF. CDR3 DNA: TGTGCCATCAGTGATAGTCGGGGATTTCTAGCGGGAGAGGAGACCCAGTACTTC.

Concerning this clonotype itself: This may arise from a read error, as a much more abundant clone is one base away. Given the absence of the conserved phenylalanine or tryptophan at the CDR3 end, a read error is likely. The rearrangement links TRBV29-1 to TRBJ2-2, with D possibly being TRBD1 (5 bases). Trimming pared 4 bases from V and 1 base from J, leaving 10 bases between. The CDR3 runs 14 residues. Germline CDR1 is SQVTM and CDR2 is ANQGSEA. The DNA of the CDR3 is TGCAGCGTTGCGCCAACAGGGAACACCGGGGAGCTGTTTTCT. Encoded protein: CSVAPTGNTGELFS.

The CDR3 DNA sequence: TGTGCCAGCAGTTACGCGCTACTAGCGGGACTCGACGAGCAGTACTTC. Protein: CASSYALLAGLDEQYF. The chain carries TRBV6-5 and TRBJ2-7; TRBD2 matches 10 bases. The junction had 9 bases not matched to a gene; V was cut back by 2 bases and J by 5 bases. The germline CDR1 and CDR2 sequences are MNHEY and SVGAGI. The CDR3 extends over 16 amino acids.

The chain is built from TRBV6-1 and TRBJ2-7; TRBD1 aligns across 7 bases. The length of the CDR3 is 15 residues. Germline V CDR1 and CDR2: MNHNS, SASEGT. J gave up 4 bases and V 6 bases, and 12 bases lay outside the gene matches. CDR3 nucleotide sequence: TGTGCCAGCAGGGACCGACAGGGTCTTGATTACGAGCAGTACTTC. Amino acids: CASRDRQGLDYEQYF.

Ten or more counts support this clonotype. The DNA of the CDR3 is TGTGCCATCAGTGATGGCCTCGGGACTAGAGACCACGAGCAGTACTTC. Encoded protein: CAISDGLGTRDHEQYF. The V and J genes are TRBV10-3 and TRBJ2-7; 8 positions agree with TRBD2. The ends lost 3 bases at V and 5 bases at J; junction bases unmatched: 12. This CDR3 comprises 16 residues. Germline V gene lookup returns CDR1 ENHRY and CDR2 SYGVKD.

In this sample, this clonotype turned up many times. This chain links TRBV6-2 or TRBV6-3 with TRBJ1-1, with D perhaps matching TRBD1 (5 bases). The V end lost 8 bases, the J end lost 8 bases, and 15 bases lay between the germline ends. This CDR3 comprises 12 residues. Germline loops: CDR1 MNHEY, CDR2 SVGEGT. CDR3 protein: CASGLSRVEAFF. Written as DNA, the CDR3 is TGTGCCAGCGGACTATCCAGGGTAGAAGCTTTCTTT.